Below, 8 T cell receptor beta chains from the same sample are listed, as sequenced in a study of cytomegalovirus exposure and HLA in healthy donors. Amplification used 60 Vbeta primers and 13 Jbeta primers. The method was immunoSEQ multiplex PCR; TCRdb's version includes in-frame clones alone and lacks a portion of them. The sample lists 90,000 to 120,000 clones, roughly 82% occurring once. The sequenced sample consisted of PBMCs. The receptors come from a man between 25 and 39 years old in good health and CMV-seropositive.

The J gene is TRBJ1-2, the V gene TRBV7-9; 7 bases are shared with TRBD1. With V trimmed by 4 bases and J by 4 bases, 9 bases remained unmatched. The V gene's germline CDR1 is SEHNR and CDR2 FQNEAQ (reference sequence). The CDR3 extends over 15 amino acids. The CDR3 spells CASSSTGEVGYGYTF. CDR3 DNA sequence: TGTGCCAGCAGCTCTACAGGGGAAGTGGGCTATGGCTACACCTTC.

The chain links TRBV6-5 to TRBJ1-2, with D tentatively TRBD1 (6 bases). Germline CDR1 is MNHEY and CDR2 is SVGAGI. V was trimmed by 2 bases and J by 7 bases, leaving 11 bases between them. CDR3 length: 13 residues. Here the CDR3 reads CASSYGTGFGYTF. CDR3 DNA: TGTGCCAGCAGTTACGGAACAGGGTTTGGCTACACCTTC.

The chain has TRBV6-1 and TRBJ1-1; D is unclear. In germline, CDR1 is MNHNS, CDR2 SASEGT. Trimming shortened V by 6 bases and J by 4 bases, and 18 bases separated the two germline ends. This CDR3 is built from 15 residues. This chain's CDR3 is CASSAPGYSGTEAFF. In DNA form, the CDR3 reads TGTGCCAGCAGCGCGCCCGGATACTCGGGCACTGAAGCTTTCTTT.

The chain couples TRBV6-4 to TRBJ2-1; 7 bases map to TRBD2. There are 15 residues in the CDR3. The ends lost 4 bases at V and 5 bases at J; junction bases unmatched: 8. Germline lookup yields CDR1 MRHNA and CDR2 SNTAGT. The CDR3 protein is CASSGGAGENNEQFF. Written as DNA, the CDR3 is TGTGCCAGCAGTGGTGGGGCGGGGGAAAACAATGAGCAGTTCTTC.

J is TRBJ2-3 and V is TRBV5-1; 13 bases are a match to TRBD2. V lost 6 bases, J lost 2 bases, and 3 bases stayed unmatched. This CDR3 has 15 residues. Germline V gene data show CDR1 as SGHRS and CDR2 as YFSETQ. The CDR3 sequence is CASMGLAGPTDTQYF. CDR3 sequence (DNA): TGCGCCAGCATGGGACTAGCGGGGCCCACAGATACGCAGTATTTT. The full variable domain, its missing parts supplied by reference TRBV5-1 and TRBJ2-3, is KAGVTQTPRYLIKTRGQQVTLSCSPISGHRSVSWYQQTPGQGLQFLFEYFSETQRNKGNFPGRFSGRQFSNSRSEMNVSTLELGDSALYLCASMGLAGPTDTQYFGPGTRLTVL.

This clone has just one count. The chain uses TRBV6-5 and TRBJ2-1; TRBD1 agrees at 11 bases. In germline, CDR1 is MNHEY, CDR2 SVGAGI. The J segment lost 9 bases and the V segment lost 7 bases, leaving 5 bases of the junction unmatched. CDR3 size: 13 residues. The CDR3 region has the DNA TGTGCCAGCACTGGACAGGGGGCAGGTGAGCAGTTCTTC. This translates into CASTGQGAGEQFF.

V is TRBV5-4 and J is TRBJ2-2; D possibly corresponds to TRBD2 (5 bases). The CDR3 spans 15 residues. In germline, CDR1 is SGHNT, CDR2 YYREEE (reference sequence). V gave up 4 bases and J gave up 1 base, with 11 bases separating them. The CDR3 coding sequence is TGTGCCAGCAGCACCCCCCGGGGGAACACCGGGGAGCTGTTTTTT. Protein product: CASSTPRGNTGELFF.

The CDR3 spells CASSFPSGGINEQYF. The CDR3 coding sequence is TGTGCCAGCAGCTTTCCAAGCGGGGGGATCAACGAGCAGTACTTC. This chain uses TRBV7-8 with TRBJ2-7; TRBD2 matches at 9 bases. The germline CDR1 and CDR2 sequences are SGHVS and FQNEAQ. The CDR3 has 15 amino acids. The V and J ends lost 3 bases and 5 bases, in that order; junction bases with no gene match: 8.